The next 30 T cell receptor beta chains were all read from a single sample in a study of human T cells and chemical hapten exposure. TCRdb redid the calling of the RACE reads with MiXCR, one entry per CDR3 protein. The sample has some 250,000 distinct CDR3 sequences; approximately 7.5% are singletons. This sample's time point: pre-sensitization, week 0. Treatment reported: therapeutic diphenylcyclopropenone sensitization with weekly scalp DPC. Sequencing was performed on whole blood, taken in connection with sensitization to the hapten diphenylcyclopropenone (DPC). These receptors all come from a man aged 18 to 30 with alopecia areata. Some clones in this sample may be carry-over from other donors' samples.

The table lists this clonotype with many counts. The chain recombines TRBV28 with TRBJ1-5; TRBD1 matches 8 bases. Germline CDR1 MDHEN, CDR2 SYDVKM. V dropped 0 bases and J dropped 1; count of bases not matched to a gene: 5. The CDR3 is 17 amino acids. The CDR3 DNA follows: TGTGCCAGCAGTTTATGGGCCAGGGGGCAGAGCAATCAGCCCCAGCATTTT. It is translated as CASSLWARGQSNQPQHF.

This clonotype occurred many times. The chain is built from TRBV3-1 and TRBJ1-3; 8 bases agree with TRBD1. Germline CDR1 LGHDT, CDR2 YNNKEL (reference sequence). Germline trimming cut 3 bases from V and 2 bases from J; bases unmatched to any gene: 6. The CDR3 length is 16 residues. The CDR3 reads CASSQKDRGTGNTIYF. CDR3 in DNA: TGTGCCAGCAGCCAGAAAGACAGGGGAACTGGAAACACCATATATTTT.

This clonotype was counted between two and nine times. This rearrangement joins TRBV5-8 to TRBJ1-5, with 8 nucleotides matching TRBD1. The ends lost 0 bases at V and 2 bases at J; junction bases unmatched: 4. This CDR3 is built from 16 residues. Germline values: CDR1 SGHTS, CDR2 YDEGEE. The CDR3 is CASSLVAGGRNQPQHF. CDR3 DNA: TGTGCCAGCAGCTTGGTGGCAGGGGGCCGCAATCAGCCCCAGCATTTT.

This clonotype was found many times. The CDR3 protein is CAITGVGTDTQYF. The CDR3 coding sequence is TGTGCCATCACAGGGGTAGGCACAGATACGCAGTATTTT. This chain joins TRBV10-3 and TRBJ2-3, with a tentative D call TRBD1 (6 bases). Germline V gene lookup returns CDR1 ENHRY and CDR2 SYGVKD. V was shortened by 7 bases and J by 1 base, with 9 bases between the two germline ends. This CDR3 has 13 residues.

This sequence joins TRBV11-2 and TRBJ2-3; no firm D call. The CDR3 has 17 residues. The V gene's germline CDR1 is SGHAT and CDR2 FQNNGV. V was clipped by 2 bases and J by 4 bases, with 19 bases between them. The CDR3 spells CASSLPYRELMADTQYF. CDR3 nucleotides: TGTGCCAGCAGCTTACCCTACAGAGAACTTATGGCAGATACGCAGTATTTT.

This clonotype was observed a few times. This sequence joins TRBV10-1 and TRBJ2-2; D is unclear. The CDR3 totals 14 residues. CDR1 is WNHNN and CDR2 is SYGVQD in the germline V gene (reference sequence). Trimming cost V 0 bases and J 5 bases, with 7 bases left between them. The CDR3 DNA reads TGCGCCAGCAGTGAGTCCAGCAGGACCGGGGAGCTGTTTTTT. Its protein product is CASSESSRTGELFF.

The chain carries TRBV4-1 and TRBJ1-5; no definite D call. Trimming shortened V by 1 base and J by 11 bases, and 15 bases separated the two germline ends. Germline lookup yields CDR1 MGHRA and CDR2 YSYEKL. This CDR3 is built from 14 residues. The CDR3 DNA follows: TGCGCCAGCAGCCAAGCGACCAGAGCCACGGCCCAGCATTTT. Encoded protein: CASSQATRATAQHF.

The gene calls are TRBV5-1 and TRBJ2-7; TRBD1 aligns across 8 bases. The ends lost 3 bases at V and 4 bases at J; junction bases unmatched: 3. This CDR3 comprises 13 residues. Looked up from germline, CDR1 is SGHRS and CDR2 is YFSETQ. The DNA for the CDR3 is TGCGCCAGCAGCTCAGGGGGCCCATACGAGCAGTACTTC. It yields the protein CASSSGGPYEQYF.

J is TRBJ1-1 and V is TRBV2; D unclear. Germline assignment: CDR1 SNHLY and CDR2 FYNNEI. The CDR3 has 13 amino acids. The germline V and J ends were trimmed by 6 bases and 2 bases, with 10 bases remaining between them. The CDR3 coding sequence is TGTGCCAGCAGACGCGACGGTAACACTGAAGCTTTCTTT. It encodes CASRRDGNTEAFF.

This clonotype was detected many times. This sequence joins TRBV28 and TRBJ2-7; D assignment may be TRBD1 or TRBD2 (5 bases each). Germline V gene lookup returns CDR1 MDHEN and CDR2 SYDVKM. The CDR3 is 15 residues long. The V end lost 6 bases, the J end lost 0 bases, and 15 bases lay between the germline ends. CDR3 DNA sequence: TGTGCCAGCAGCACAGTCCCGGGACGCTCCTACGAGCAGTACTTC. Protein: CASSTVPGRSYEQYF. Full variable domain (remainder filled in from reference TRBV28 and TRBJ2-7): DVKVTQSSRYLVKRTGEKVFLECVQDMDHENMFWYRQDPGLGLRLIYFSYDVKMKEKGDIPEGYSVSREKKERFSLILESASTNQTSMYLCASSTVPGRSYEQYFGPGTRLTVT.

This clonotype has ten or more counts. The chain employs TRBV4-3 and TRBJ1-6; D remains unclear. Trimming took 3 bases from V and 1 from J, leaving 7 bases between them. Germline V gene sequence: CDR1 LGHNA, CDR2 YSLEER. The CDR3 is made up of 15 amino acids. The CDR3 region is CASSHLGSYNSPLHF. CDR3 coding DNA: TGCGCCAGCAGCCACCTAGGATCCTATAATTCACCCCTCCACTTT.

The chain has TRBV20-1 and TRBJ1-2; a possible D gene is TRBD1 (5 bases). There are 11 residues in the CDR3. CDR1 and CDR2 from the germline V gene are DFQATT and SNEGSKA (reference sequence). V lost 3 bases and J 8 bases, leaving 10 bases between the germline ends. The CDR3 nucleotides are TGCAGTGCTAGTGTGGGGGACGGCTACACCTTC. Its protein is CSASVGDGYTF.

This sequence joins TRBV5-1 and TRBJ2-1; 9 bases align to TRBD1. With V trimmed by 3 bases and J by 7 bases, 8 bases remained unmatched. Germline values: CDR1 SGHRS, CDR2 YFSETQ. The CDR3 is 15 residues long. CDR3 amino acids: CASSSTGGSLNEQFF. The CDR3 DNA reads TGCGCCAGCAGCTCCACAGGGGGCTCTCTTAATGAGCAGTTCTTC.

This clonotype occurred a few times. The rearrangement uses TRBV20-1 and TRBJ1-2; D gene uncertain. V was trimmed by 5 bases and J by 3 bases, leaving 13 bases between them. CDR3 length equals 13 residues. Germline CDR1 DFQATT, CDR2 SNEGSKA (reference sequence). CDR3 sequence: CSARNNEYYGYTF. In DNA form, the CDR3 reads TGCAGTGCTCGTAACAACGAGTACTATGGCTACACCTTC.

This clonotype has only a few counts. The chain joins TRBV6-5 to TRBJ2-7, with 7 positions matching TRBD1. Germline values: CDR1 MNHEY, CDR2 SVGAGI. J was trimmed by 2 bases and V by 3 bases; bases with no gene match: 7. This CDR3 is built from 15 residues. CDR3 coding DNA: TGTGCCAGCAGTTATTCCCCGAGGGGGCCCTACGAGCAGTACTTC. It specifies CASSYSPRGPYEQYF.

The sample holds a few counts of this clonotype. This chain links TRBV24-1 with TRBJ1-3; possible D gene TRBD1, 5 bases. Trimming removed 11 bases from V and 0 bases from J, with 16 bases in between. Germline CDR1 KGHDR, CDR2 SFDVKD. The CDR3 has 15 amino acids. The CDR3 sequence is CAIREPPLSGNTIYF. The CDR3 nucleotides are TGTGCCATCAGGGAGCCCCCCCTCTCTGGAAACACCATATATTTT.

V gene TRBV7-7 combines with J gene TRBJ2-1, with a tentative D call TRBD1 (6 bases). Germline V CDR1 and CDR2: SSHAT, FNYEAQ (reference sequence). The CDR3 has 15 residues. The V and J ends lost 5 bases and 4 bases respectively, with 15 bases between them. CDR3 protein: CASSPPGHRYNEQFF. CDR3 sequence (DNA): TGTGCCAGCAGCCCTCCGGGACACCGTTACAATGAGCAGTTCTTC.

The chain employs TRBV3-1 and TRBJ2-2; D may be TRBD2 (7 bases). The V gene's germline CDR1 is LGHDT and CDR2 YNNKEL (reference sequence). The CDR3 covers 16 residues. Trimming removed 3 bases at V and 6 bases at J, with 17 bases between. CDR3 bases: TGTGCCAGCAGCCAGCCACGGGGGGCCGGACCCGGGGAGCTGTTTTTT. This translates into CASSQPRGAGPGELFF.

This clonotype was counted only a few times. The chain employs TRBV7-2 and TRBJ1-1; TRBD1 aligns across 8 bases. CDR3 size: 15 residues. Germline V CDR1 and CDR2: SGHTA, FQGNSA. Trimming took 2 bases from V and 4 from J; bases not matched to a gene: 6. The CDR3 sequence is CASSLSRGHGTEAFF. In DNA, the CDR3 is TGTGCCAGCAGCTTATCCAGGGGGCATGGCACTGAAGCTTTCTTT. The full variable domain, with the rest looked up from reference TRBV7-2 and TRBJ1-1, is GAGVSQSPSNKVTEKGKDVELRCDPISGHTALYWYRQSLGQGLEFLIYFQGNSAPDKSGLPSDRFSAERTGGSVSTLTIQRTQQEDSAVYLCASSLSRGHGTEAFFGQGTRLTVV.

J is TRBJ2-3 and V is TRBV12-3 or TRBV12-4; 7 positions agree with TRBD2. This CDR3 has 15 residues. V shed 4 bases, J shed 0 bases, and the junction held 4 bases outside the gene matches. The chain's CDR3 is CASSSGGGSTDTQYF. The CDR3 nucleotides read TGTGCCAGCAGTTCGGGCGGGGGTAGCACAGATACGCAGTATTTT.

This clonotype appeared a few times. This chain connects TRBV7-2 to TRBJ2-2; 7 positions agree with TRBD1. The ends lost 2 bases at V and 2 bases at J; junction bases unmatched: 11. Germline CDR1 is SGHTA and CDR2 is FQGNSA. CDR3 length: 18 amino acids. The CDR3 protein is CASSLSLGTAINTGELFF. CDR3 in DNA: TGTGCCAGCAGCTTATCTTTGGGGACAGCAATAAACACCGGGGAGCTGTTTTTT. Together with reference TRBV7-2 and TRBJ2-2, the CDR3 gives the full variable domain: GAGVSQSPSNKVTEKGKDVELRCDPISGHTALYWYRQSLGQGLEFLIYFQGNSAPDKSGLPSDRFSAERTGGSVSTLTIQRTQQEDSAVYLCASSLSLGTAINTGELFFGEGSRLTVL.

This clonotype came up many times. J is TRBJ1-5 and V is TRBV28; D is unclear. Trimming cost V 2 bases and J 4 bases, with 3 bases left between them. CDR1 and CDR2 (germline): MDHEN, SYDVKM. The CDR3 is 12 amino acids. The CDR3: CASSLPNQPQHF. The CDR3 nucleotides are TGTGCCAGCAGTTTACCAAATCAGCCCCAGCATTTT.

This clonotype was counted a few times. The J gene is TRBJ2-3, the V gene TRBV7-2; weak D call: TRBD2 (5 bases). V lost 5 bases and J 5 bases, leaving 20 bases between the germline ends. This CDR3 comprises 16 residues. Germline-derived CDR1 and CDR2 are SGHTA and FQGNSA. The CDR3 is CASSPLFSGSEDTQYF. CDR3 sequence (DNA): TGTGCCAGCAGCCCTCTATTTTCGGGGTCGGAAGATACGCAGTATTTT.

The chain carries TRBV4-1 and TRBJ1-2; 7 bases align to TRBD1. Per germline, CDR1 MGHRA and CDR2 YSYEKL. The ends lost 6 bases at V and 7 bases at J; junction bases unmatched: 11. CDR3 length: 14 amino acids. In DNA, the CDR3 is TGCGCCAGCAGAGAAAGAGACAGGGCACTTGGCTACACCTTC. This encodes CASRERDRALGYTF.

The chain carries TRBV20-1 and TRBJ2-3; 11 bases fit TRBD1. CDR1 and CDR2 (germline): DFQATT, SNEGSKA (reference sequence). The CDR3 runs 14 residues. Losses at the gene ends were 5 bases for V and 7 bases for J; bases not matched to a gene: 8. CDR3 sequence: CSASRDRGKNTQYF. The CDR3, as DNA: TGCAGTGCTTCCCGGGACAGGGGGAAAAATACGCAGTATTTT.

In this sample, this clonotype turned up many times. The chain is built from TRBV6-4 and TRBJ1-1, with a possible D match to TRBD1 (5 bases). This CDR3 has 13 residues. Germline V gene lookup returns CDR1 MRHNA and CDR2 SNTAGT. Trimming stripped 2 bases from V and 1 base from J, with 5 bases between. DNA for the CDR3: TGTGCCAGCAGTGACAGGGGGAACACTGAAGCTTTCTTT. Amino acid sequence: CASSDRGNTEAFF.

This clonotype occurred a few times. This rearrangement joins TRBV6-2 or TRBV6-3 to TRBJ1-5, with 7 bases fitting TRBD1. V dropped 2 bases and J dropped 7; count of bases not matched to a gene: 8. This CDR3 contains 15 residues. Germline CDR1 reads MNHEY; CDR2 reads SVGEGT. The CDR3 DNA reads TGTGCCAGCAGTTACCACAGGGGAGGAGGGCAGCCCCAGCATTTT. As protein: CASSYHRGGGQPQHF.

This clonotype was found many times. The chain uses TRBV6-5 and TRBJ2-5, with TRBD2 matching over 7 bases. The trim removed 5 bases at V and 0 bases at J, leaving 0 bases unmatched. CDR1 is MNHEY, CDR2 SVGAGI, per germline. The CDR3 has 13 residues. CDR3 nucleotides: TGTGCCAGCAGTCTAGCGGACCAAGAGACCCAGTACTTC. Amino acid sequence: CASSLADQETQYF.

The chain combines TRBV7-6 with TRBJ2-3; TRBD1 might be the D (5 bases). The CDR3 loop spans 18 amino acids. With 2 bases removed from V and 4 bases from J, the gap between germline ends came to 22 bases. Germline CDR1 reads SGHVS; CDR2 reads FNYEAQ. This CDR3 reads CASSLNLRARVVADTQYF. The DNA of the CDR3 is TGTGCCAGCAGCTTAAATCTGAGAGCCAGGGTGGTAGCAGATACGCAGTATTTT.

The chain combines TRBV5-5 with TRBJ1-6; tentative D call: TRBD1 (5 bases). V lost 2 bases and J lost 6, with 12 bases in between. Germline values: CDR1 SGHKS, CDR2 YYEKEE (reference sequence). This CDR3 comprises 15 residues. CDR3 residues: CASSFGALGNSPLHF. The CDR3 DNA follows: TGTGCCAGCAGCTTTGGGGCTCTCGGTAATTCACCCCTCCACTTT.